The present TCR beta chain was sequenced within a study of post-analysis software for immune sequencing data (dated by TCRdb to about 2015). With respect to the entire study: Recorded disease courses included relapsing-remitting, secondary progressive and progressive-relapsing multiple sclerosis, with some patients lacking subtype annotation. The patient repertoires were set against about 12 previously published healthy control repertoires from donors whose ages ranged from roughly 6 to 27 years. A subset of samples was prepared in parallel using single-end sample barcoding, then pooled and co-amplified after Illumina adapter ligation.

To demonstrate the VDJtools post-analysis software, the study profiled TCR beta repertoires from the peripheral blood of some 13 young patients with multiple sclerosis. The multiple sclerosis patients were children and adolescents ranging in age from 6 to 15 years. With respect to this clonotype: Its specific antigen is unknown. The input lacks base qualities; no much larger clone sits a single base away.

Study-wide conclusions, independent of this receptor: Roughly 5 TRBV segments, including TRBV5-6, TRBV5-1 and TRBV20-1, were significantly more frequent in patients than controls. Multiple sclerosis patients had significantly lower normalized Chao1 diversity than controls, a result that suggests substantial peripheral T-cell clonal expansion. When samples were clustered directly using the F measure, samples prepared in the same batch co-clustered strongly, which prompted a batch-effect correction. The control group was slightly older than the multiple sclerosis patient group.

To prepare the library, PCR was applied. For sequencing, an Illumina HiSeq 2500 was employed. To reduce PCR and sequencing biases, unique molecular identifiers were incorporated into the TCR beta cDNA libraries. Per 1 to 10 million input T cells, approximately 500,000 cDNA molecules were obtained, such that each molecule approximated one T cell. The patient libraries were prepared and sequenced using the same protocol as the earlier healthy control dataset. Within a given batch, samples were prepared together, multiplexed and sequenced on the same HiSeq lane. As for how the authors treated the data: MIGEC handled the raw barcoded reads, throwing out single-read molecular identifier groups before consensus assembly and CDR3 extraction. Clonotype tables were post-analysed with VDJtools, and diversity was normalized by down-sampling all datasets to the smallest sample size. Repertoire overlap clustering matched CDR3 amino acid but not nucleotide sequences to correct batch-related cross-sample contamination. TCRdb's own reprocessing of the public reads used fastp at Q25 and MiXCR and kept productive beta chains. Each entry merges the rows of one CDR3 protein and shows their most common DNA and genes. TCRdb's processing, not the study's, gives the V and J calls here. The sample table contains roughly 410,000 distinct CDR3 sequences; only one count was recorded for about a third of them. The biggest ten clones account for around 15% of the sample.

V loses 0 bases, J loses 9 bases, and the germline ends lie 9 bases apart. The CDR3 measures 13 amino acids from cysteine to phenylalanine. CDR3 DNA is the only sequence kept; it has 39 bases, read in frame from the first base. From a lookup of the germline V gene, CDR1 and CDR2 are WSHSY and SAAADI. The sample taken for sequencing was blood. This receptor chain uses TRBV10-2 and TRBJ1-5, with no confidently assigned D gene. The receptor was derived from a girl aged 10 to 17 with multiple sclerosis. The CDR3 reads CASSESRRMPQHF. In nucleotide form, the sequence is TGCGCCAGCAGTGAGTCGAGGCGCATGCCCCAGCATTTT.